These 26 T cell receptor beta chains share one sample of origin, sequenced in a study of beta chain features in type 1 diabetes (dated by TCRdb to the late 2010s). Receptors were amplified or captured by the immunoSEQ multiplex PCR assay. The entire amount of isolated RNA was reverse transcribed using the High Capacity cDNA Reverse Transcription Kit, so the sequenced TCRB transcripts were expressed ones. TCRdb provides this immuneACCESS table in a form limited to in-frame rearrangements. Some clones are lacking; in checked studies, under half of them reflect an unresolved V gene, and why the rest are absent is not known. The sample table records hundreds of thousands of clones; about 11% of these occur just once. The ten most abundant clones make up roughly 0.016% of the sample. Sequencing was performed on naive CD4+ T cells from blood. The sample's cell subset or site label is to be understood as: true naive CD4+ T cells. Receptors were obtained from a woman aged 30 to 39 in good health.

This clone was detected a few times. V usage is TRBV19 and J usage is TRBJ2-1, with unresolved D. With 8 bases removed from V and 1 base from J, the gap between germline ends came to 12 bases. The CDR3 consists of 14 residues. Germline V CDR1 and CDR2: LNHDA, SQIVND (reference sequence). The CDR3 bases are TGTGCCAGTCAGTCAACCCCGTCCTACAATGAGCAGTTCTTC. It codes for CASQSTPSYNEQFF.

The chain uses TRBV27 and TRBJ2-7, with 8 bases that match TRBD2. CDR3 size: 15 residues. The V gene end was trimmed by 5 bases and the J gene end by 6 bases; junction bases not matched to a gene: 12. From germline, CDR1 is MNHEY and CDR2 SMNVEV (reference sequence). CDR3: CASSPRTSRRSEQYF. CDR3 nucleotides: TGTGCCAGCAGTCCCCGGACTAGCAGAAGATCCGAGCAGTACTTC.

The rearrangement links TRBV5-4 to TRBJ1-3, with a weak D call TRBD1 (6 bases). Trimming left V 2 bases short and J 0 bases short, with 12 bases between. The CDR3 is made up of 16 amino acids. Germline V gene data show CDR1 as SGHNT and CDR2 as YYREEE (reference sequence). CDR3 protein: CASSFSDRISGNTIYF. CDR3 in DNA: TGTGCCAGCAGCTTCTCGGACAGAATCTCTGGAAACACCATATATTTT.

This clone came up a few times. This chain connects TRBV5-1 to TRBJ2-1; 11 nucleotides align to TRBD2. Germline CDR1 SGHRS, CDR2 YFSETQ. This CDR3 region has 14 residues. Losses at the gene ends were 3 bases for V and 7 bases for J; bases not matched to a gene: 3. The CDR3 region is CASSSRTSGNEQFF. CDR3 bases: TGCGCCAGCAGCTCCCGGACTAGCGGGAATGAGCAGTTCTTC.

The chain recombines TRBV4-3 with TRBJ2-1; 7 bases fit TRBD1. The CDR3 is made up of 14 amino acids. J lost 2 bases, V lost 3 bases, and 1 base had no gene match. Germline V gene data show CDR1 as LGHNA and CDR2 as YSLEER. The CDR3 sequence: CASSHGTAYNEQFF. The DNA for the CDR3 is TGCGCCAGCAGCCATGGGACAGCCTACAATGAGCAGTTCTTC.

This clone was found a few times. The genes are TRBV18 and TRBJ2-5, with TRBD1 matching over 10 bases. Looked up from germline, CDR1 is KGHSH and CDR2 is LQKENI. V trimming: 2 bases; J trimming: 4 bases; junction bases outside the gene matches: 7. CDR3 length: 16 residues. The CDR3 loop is CASSPTGQGSTETQYF. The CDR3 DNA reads TGTGCCAGCTCACCAACGGGACAGGGGTCTACAGAGACCCAGTACTTC. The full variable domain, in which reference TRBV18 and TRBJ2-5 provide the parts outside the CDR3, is NAGVMQNPRHLVRRRGQEARLRCSPMKGHSHVYWYRQLPEEGLKFMVYLQKENIIDESGMPKERFSAEFPKEGPSILRIQQVVRGDSAAYFCASSPTGQGSTETQYFGPGTRLLVL.

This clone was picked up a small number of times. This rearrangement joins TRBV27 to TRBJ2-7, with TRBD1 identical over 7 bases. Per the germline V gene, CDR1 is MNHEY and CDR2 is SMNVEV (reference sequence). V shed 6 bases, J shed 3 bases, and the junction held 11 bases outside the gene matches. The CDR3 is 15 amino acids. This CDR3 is CASSWRPGQHYEQYF. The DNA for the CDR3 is TGTGCCAGCAGCTGGCGTCCGGGACAGCACTACGAGCAGTACTTC.

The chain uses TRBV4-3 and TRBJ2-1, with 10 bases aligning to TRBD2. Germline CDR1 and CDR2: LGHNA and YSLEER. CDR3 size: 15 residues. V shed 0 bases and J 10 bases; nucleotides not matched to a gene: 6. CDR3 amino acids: CASSQEGGSGREQFF. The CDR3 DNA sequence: TGCGCCAGCAGCCAAGAAGGCGGTAGCGGGAGGGAGCAGTTCTTC.

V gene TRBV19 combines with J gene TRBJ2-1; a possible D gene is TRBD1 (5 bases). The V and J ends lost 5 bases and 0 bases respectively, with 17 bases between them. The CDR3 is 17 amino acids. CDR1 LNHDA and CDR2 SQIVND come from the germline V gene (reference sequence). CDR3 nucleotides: TGTGCCAGTAGTGCAAGGGGTCGGGTTAGCTCCTACAATGAGCAGTTCTTC. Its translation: CASSARGRVSSYNEQFF.

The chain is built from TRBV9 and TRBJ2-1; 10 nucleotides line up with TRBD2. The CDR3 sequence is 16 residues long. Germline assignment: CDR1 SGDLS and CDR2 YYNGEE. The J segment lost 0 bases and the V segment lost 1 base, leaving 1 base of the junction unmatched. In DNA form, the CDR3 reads TGTGCCAGCAGCGTAACTAGCGGGAACTCCTACAATGAGCAGTTCTTC. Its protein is CASSVTSGNSYNEQFF.

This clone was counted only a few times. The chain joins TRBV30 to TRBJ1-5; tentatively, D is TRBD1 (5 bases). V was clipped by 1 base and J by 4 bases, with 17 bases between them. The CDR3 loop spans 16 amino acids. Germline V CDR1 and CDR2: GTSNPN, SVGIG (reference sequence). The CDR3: CAWSGGGSTPNQPQHF. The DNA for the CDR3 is TGTGCCTGGAGTGGGGGGGGGAGTACCCCTAATCAGCCCCAGCATTTT.

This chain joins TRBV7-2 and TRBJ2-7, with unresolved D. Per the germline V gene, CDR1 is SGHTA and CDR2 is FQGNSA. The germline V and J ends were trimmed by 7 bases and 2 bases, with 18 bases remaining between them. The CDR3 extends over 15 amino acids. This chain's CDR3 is CASTFAPPNAYEQYF. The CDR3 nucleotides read TGTGCCAGCACCTTTGCCCCACCTAATGCCTACGAGCAGTACTTC.

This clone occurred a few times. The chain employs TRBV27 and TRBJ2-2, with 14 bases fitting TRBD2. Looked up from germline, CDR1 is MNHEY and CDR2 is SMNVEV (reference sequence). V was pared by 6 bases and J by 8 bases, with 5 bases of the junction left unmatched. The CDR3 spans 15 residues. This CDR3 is CASRTGTSGRGELFF. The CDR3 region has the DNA TGTGCCAGCAGAACCGGGACTAGCGGGAGAGGGGAGCTGTTTTTT.

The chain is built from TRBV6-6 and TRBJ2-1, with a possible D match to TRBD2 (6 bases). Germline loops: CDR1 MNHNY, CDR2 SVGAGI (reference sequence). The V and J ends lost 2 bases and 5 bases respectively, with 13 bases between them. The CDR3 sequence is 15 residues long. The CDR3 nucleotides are TGTGCCAGCAGTTACCAATCTAGCGCCGACAATGAGCAGTTCTTC. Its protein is CASSYQSSADNEQFF.

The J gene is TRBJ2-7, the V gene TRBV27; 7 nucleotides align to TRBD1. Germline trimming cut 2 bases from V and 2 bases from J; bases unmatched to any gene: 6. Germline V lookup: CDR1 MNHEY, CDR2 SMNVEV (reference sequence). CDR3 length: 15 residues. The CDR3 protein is CASSLQYRGAYEQYF. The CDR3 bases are TGTGCCAGCAGTTTACAATACAGGGGAGCCTACGAGCAGTACTTC.

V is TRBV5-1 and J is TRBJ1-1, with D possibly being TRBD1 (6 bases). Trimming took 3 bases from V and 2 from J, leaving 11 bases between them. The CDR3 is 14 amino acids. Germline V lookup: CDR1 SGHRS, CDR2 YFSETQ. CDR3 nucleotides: TGCGCCAGCAGCTGGAGGACAGATAACACTGAAGCTTTCTTT. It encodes CASSWRTDNTEAFF.

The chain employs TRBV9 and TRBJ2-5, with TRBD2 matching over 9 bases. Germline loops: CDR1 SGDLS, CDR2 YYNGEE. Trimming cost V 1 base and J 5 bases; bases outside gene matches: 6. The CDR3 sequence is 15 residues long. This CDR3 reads CASSVSPSGTETQYF. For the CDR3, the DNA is TGTGCCAGCAGCGTATCACCTAGCGGGACGGAGACCCAGTACTTC.

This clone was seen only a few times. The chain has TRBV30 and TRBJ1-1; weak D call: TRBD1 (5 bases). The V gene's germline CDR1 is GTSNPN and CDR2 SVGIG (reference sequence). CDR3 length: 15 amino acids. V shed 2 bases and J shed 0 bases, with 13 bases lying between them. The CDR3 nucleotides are TGTGCCTGGAGTCCCAGGAAGGGGTTGAACACTGAAGCTTTCTTT. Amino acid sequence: CAWSPRKGLNTEAFF. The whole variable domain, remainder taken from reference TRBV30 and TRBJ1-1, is SQTIHQWPATLVQPVGSPLSLECTVEGTSNPNLYWYRQAAGRGLQLLFYSVGIGQISSEVPQNLSASRPQDRQFILSSKKLLLSDSGFYLCAWSPRKGLNTEAFFGQGTRLTVV.

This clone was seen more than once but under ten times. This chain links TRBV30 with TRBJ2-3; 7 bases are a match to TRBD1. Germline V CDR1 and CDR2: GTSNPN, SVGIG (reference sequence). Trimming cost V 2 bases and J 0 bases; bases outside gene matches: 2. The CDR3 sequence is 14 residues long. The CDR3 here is CAWSWTGSTDTQYF. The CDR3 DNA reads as TGTGCCTGGAGTTGGACAGGAAGCACAGATACGCAGTATTTT.

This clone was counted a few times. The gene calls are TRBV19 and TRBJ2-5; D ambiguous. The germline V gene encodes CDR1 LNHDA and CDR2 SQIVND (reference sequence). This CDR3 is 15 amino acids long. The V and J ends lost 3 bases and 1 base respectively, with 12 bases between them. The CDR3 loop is CASSMQGGTQETQYF. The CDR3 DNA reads TGTGCCAGTAGTATGCAAGGCGGTACCCAAGAGACCCAGTACTTC.

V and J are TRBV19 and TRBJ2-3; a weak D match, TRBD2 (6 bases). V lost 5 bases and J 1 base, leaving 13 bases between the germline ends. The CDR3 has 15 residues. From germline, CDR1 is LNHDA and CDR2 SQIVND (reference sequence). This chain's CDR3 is CASSRTGLGTDTQYF. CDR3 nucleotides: TGTGCCAGTAGTCGAACGGGACTCGGCACAGATACGCAGTATTTT.

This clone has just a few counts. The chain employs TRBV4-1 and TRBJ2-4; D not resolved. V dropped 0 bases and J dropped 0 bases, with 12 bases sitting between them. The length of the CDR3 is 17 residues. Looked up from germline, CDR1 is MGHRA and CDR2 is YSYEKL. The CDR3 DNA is TGCGCCAGCAGCCAAGAAGCCCCGATACTAGCCAAAAACATTCAGTACTTC. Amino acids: CASSQEAPILAKNIQYF.

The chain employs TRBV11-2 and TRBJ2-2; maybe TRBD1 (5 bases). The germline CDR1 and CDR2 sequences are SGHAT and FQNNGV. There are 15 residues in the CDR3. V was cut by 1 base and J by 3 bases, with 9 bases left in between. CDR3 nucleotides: TGTGCCAGCAGCTTAGCCAGGGCCGACACCGGGGAGCTGTTTTTT. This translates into CASSLARADTGELFF.

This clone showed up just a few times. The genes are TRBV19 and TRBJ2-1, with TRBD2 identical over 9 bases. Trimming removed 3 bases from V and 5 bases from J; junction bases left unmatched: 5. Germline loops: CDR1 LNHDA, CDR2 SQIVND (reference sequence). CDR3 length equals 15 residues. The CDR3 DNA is TGTGCCAGTAGTATCCGGCGGGAGGGCCACAATGAGCAGTTCTTC. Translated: CASSIRREGHNEQFF.

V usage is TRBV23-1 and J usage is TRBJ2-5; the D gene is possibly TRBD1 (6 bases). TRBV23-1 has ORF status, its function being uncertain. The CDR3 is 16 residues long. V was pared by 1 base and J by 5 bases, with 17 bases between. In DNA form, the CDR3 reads TGCGCCAGCAGTCAATATAGGGGGTTGCTTTCGGAGACCCAGTACTTC. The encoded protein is CASSQYRGLLSETQYF.

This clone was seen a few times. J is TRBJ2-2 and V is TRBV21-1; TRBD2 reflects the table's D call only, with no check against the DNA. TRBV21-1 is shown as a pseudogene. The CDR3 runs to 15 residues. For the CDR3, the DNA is TGTGCCAGCAGCAAAGTGGGCGAGGAGGCCGGGGAGCTGTTTTTT. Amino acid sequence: CASSKVGEEAGELFF.